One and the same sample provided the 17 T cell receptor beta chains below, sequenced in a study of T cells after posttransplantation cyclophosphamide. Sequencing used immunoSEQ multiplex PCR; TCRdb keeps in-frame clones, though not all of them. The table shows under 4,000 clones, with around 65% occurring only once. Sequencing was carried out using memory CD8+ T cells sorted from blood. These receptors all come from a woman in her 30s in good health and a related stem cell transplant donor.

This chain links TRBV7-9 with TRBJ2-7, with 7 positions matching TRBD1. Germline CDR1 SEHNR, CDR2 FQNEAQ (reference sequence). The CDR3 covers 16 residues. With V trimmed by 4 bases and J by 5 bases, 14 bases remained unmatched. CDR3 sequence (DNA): TGTGCCAGCAGCTCCCCTTCGACAGGGAGTACCCACGAGCAGTACTTC. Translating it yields CASSSPSTGSTHEQYF.

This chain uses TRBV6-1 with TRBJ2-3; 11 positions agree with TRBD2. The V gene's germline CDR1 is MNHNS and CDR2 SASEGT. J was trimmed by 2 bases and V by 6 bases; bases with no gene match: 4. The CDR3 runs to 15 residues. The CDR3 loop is CASSELAGDTDTQYF. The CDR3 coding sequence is TGTGCCAGCAGCGAACTAGCGGGGGACACAGATACGCAGTATTTT.

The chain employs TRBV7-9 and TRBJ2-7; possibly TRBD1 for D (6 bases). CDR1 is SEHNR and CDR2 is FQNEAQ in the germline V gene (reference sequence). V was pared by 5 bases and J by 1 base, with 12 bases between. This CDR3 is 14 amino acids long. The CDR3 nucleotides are TGTGCCAGCAGCCCCTGGGACAATTCCTACGAGCAGTACTTC. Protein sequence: CASSPWDNSYEQYF.

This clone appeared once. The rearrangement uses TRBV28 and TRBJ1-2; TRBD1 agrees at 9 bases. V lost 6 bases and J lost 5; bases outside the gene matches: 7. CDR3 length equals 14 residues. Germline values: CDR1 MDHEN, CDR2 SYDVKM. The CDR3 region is CASSGRDRAYGYTF. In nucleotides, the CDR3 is TGTGCCAGCAGCGGACGGGACAGGGCATATGGCTACACCTTC.

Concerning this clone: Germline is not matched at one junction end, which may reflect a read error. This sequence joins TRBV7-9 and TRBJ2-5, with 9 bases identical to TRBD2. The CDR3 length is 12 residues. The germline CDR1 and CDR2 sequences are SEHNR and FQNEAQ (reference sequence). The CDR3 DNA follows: TGTGCCAGCAGCTTGTCAAGTAGCGGGGGCCACTTC. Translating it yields CASSLSSSGGHF.

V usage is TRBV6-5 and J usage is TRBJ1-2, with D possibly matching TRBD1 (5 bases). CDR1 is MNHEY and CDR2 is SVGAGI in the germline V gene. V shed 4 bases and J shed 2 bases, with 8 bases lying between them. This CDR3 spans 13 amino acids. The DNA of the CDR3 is TGTGCCAGCAGTTTGACAGTGAACTATGGCTACACCTTC. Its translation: CASSLTVNYGYTF.

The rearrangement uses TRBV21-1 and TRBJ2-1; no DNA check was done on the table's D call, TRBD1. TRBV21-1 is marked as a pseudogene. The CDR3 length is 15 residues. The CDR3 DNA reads TGTGCCAGCAGCAAAGACAACAGATCCTACAATGAGCAGTTCTTC. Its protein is CASSKDNRSYNEQFF.

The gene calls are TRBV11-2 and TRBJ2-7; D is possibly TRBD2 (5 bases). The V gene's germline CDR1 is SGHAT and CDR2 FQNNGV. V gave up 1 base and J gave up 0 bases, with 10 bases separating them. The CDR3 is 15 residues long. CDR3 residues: CASSLGPGDSYEQYF. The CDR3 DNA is TGTGCCAGCAGCTTAGGCCCCGGGGACTCCTACGAGCAGTACTTC.

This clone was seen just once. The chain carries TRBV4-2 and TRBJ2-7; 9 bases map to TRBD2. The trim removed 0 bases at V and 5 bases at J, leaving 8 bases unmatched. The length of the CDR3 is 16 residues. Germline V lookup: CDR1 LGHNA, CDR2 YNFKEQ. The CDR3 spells CASSQDPGGGAHEQYF. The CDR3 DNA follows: TGTGCCAGCAGCCAAGATCCGGGCGGGGGGGCCCACGAGCAGTACTTC.

As DNA, the CDR3 is TGTGCCAGCAGTTTGGACAGGGAGAACACTGAAGCTTTCTTT. Translated: CASSLDRENTEAFF. The rearrangement joins TRBV27 to TRBJ1-1, with 8 nucleotides matching TRBD1. The CDR3 is 14 residues long. The V gene's germline CDR1 is MNHEY and CDR2 SMNVEV (reference sequence). Trimming cost V 3 bases and J 1 base; bases outside gene matches: 1.

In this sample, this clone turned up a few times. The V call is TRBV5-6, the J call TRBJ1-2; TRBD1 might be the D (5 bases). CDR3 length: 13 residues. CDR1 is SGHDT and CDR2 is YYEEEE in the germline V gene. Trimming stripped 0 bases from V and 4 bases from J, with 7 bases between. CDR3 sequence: CASSLVTAYGYTF. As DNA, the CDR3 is TGTGCCAGCAGCTTGGTGACAGCCTATGGCTACACCTTC.

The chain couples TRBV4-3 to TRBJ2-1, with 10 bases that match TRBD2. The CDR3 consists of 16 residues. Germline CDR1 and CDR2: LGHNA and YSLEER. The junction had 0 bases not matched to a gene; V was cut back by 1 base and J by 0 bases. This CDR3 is CASSQGLAGSYNEQFF. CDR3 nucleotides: TGCGCCAGCAGCCAAGGACTAGCGGGCTCCTACAATGAGCAGTTCTTC.

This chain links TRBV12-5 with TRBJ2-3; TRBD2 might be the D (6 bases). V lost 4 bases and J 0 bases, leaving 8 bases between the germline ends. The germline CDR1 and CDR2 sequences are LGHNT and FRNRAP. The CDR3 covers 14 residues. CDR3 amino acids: CASGWRESTDTQYF. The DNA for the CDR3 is TGTGCTAGTGGTTGGAGGGAAAGCACAGATACGCAGTATTTT.

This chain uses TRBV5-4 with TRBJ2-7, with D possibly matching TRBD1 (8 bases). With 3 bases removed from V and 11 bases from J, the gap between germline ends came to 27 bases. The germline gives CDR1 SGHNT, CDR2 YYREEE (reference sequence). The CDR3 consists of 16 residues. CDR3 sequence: CASSSWTGGQGPAEYF. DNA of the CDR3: TGTGCCAGCAGCTCCTGGACGGGAGGACAGGGACCGGCGGAGTACTTC.

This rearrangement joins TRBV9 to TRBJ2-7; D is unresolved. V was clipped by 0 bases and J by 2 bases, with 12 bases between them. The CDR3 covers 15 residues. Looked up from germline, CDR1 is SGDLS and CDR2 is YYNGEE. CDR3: CASSVGSAATYEQYF. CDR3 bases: TGTGCCAGCAGCGTAGGATCGGCGGCTACCTACGAGCAGTACTTC.

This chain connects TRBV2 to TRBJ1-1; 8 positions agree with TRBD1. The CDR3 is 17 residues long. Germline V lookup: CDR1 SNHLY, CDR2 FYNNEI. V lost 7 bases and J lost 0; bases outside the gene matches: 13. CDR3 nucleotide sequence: TGTGCCAGCATCTTGGGGGACAGGTCCTCAATGAACACTGAAGCTTTCTTT. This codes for CASILGDRSSMNTEAFF.

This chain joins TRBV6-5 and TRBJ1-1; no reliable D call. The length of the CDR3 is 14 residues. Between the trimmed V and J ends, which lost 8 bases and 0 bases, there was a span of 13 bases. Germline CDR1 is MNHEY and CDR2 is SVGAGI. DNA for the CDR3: TGTGCCAGCGAGTCGAGAGGGCTGAACACTGAAGCTTTCTTT. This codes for CASESRGLNTEAFF.